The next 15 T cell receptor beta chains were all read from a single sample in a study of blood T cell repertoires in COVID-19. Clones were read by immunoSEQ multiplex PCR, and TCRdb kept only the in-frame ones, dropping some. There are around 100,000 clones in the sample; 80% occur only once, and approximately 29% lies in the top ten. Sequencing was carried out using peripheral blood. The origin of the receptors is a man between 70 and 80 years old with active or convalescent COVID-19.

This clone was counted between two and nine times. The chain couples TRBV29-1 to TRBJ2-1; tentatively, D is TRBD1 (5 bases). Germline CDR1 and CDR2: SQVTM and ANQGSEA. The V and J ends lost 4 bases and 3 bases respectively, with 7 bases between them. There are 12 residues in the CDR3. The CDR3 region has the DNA TGCAGCGTTGGACAGAACTACAATGAGCAGTTCTTC. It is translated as CSVGQNYNEQFF.

As DNA, the CDR3 is TGTGCCAGCAGCGTCCGACTAGCGGGGATGGAAGGCCAGTACTTC. Its translation is CASSVRLAGMEGQYF. V is TRBV9 and J is TRBJ2-5, with 11 nucleotides matching TRBD2. CDR1 SGDLS and CDR2 YYNGEE come from the germline V gene. J was trimmed by 10 bases and V by 2 bases; bases with no gene match: 10. The CDR3 contains 15 residues. The variable domain in full, with the rest retrieved from reference TRBV9 and TRBJ2-5, is DSGVTQTPKHLITATGQRVTLRCSPRSGDLSVYWYQQSLDQGLQFLIQYYNGEERAKGNILERFSAQQFPDLHSELNLSSLELGDSALYFCASSVRLAGMEGQYFGPGTRLLVL.

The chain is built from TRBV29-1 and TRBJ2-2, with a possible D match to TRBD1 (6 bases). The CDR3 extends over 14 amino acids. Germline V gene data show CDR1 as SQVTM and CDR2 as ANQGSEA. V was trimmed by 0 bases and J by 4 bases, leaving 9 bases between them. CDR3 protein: CSVEEGAGTGELFF. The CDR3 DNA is TGCAGCGTTGAAGAGGGGGCGGGCACCGGGGAGCTGTTTTTT.

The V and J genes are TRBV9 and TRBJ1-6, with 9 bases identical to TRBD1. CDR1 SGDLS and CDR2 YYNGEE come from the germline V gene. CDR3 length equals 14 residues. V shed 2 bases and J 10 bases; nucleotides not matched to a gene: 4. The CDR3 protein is CASSVDRGYSPLHF. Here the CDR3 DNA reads TGTGCCAGCAGCGTGGACAGGGGATACTCACCCCTCCACTTT.

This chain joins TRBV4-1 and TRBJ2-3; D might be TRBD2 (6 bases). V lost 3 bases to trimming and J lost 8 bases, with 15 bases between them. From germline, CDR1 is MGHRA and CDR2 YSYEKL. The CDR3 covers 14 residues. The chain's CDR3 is CASSQPRLGVTQYF. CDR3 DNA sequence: TGCGCCAGCAGCCAGCCCCGACTAGGGGTTACGCAGTATTTT.

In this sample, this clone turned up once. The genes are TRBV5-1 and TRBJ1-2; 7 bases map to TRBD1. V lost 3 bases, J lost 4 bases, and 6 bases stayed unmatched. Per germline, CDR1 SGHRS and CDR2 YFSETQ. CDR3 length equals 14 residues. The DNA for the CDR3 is TGCGCCAGCAGCTCCCGACAGGGTAGCTATGGCTACACCTTC. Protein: CASSSRQGSYGYTF.

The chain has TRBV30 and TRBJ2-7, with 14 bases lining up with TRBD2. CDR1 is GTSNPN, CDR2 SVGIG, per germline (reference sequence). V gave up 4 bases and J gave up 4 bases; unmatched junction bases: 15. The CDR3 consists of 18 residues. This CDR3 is CAWTRGTSGGLSPYEQYF. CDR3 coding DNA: TGTGCCTGGACCAGGGGGACTAGCGGGGGACTCAGTCCTTACGAGCAGTACTTC. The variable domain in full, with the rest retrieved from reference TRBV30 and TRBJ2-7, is SQTIHQWPATLVQPVGSPLSLECTVEGTSNPNLYWYRQAAGRGLQLLFYSVGIGQISSEVPQNLSASRPQDRQFILSSKKLLLSDSGFYLCAWTRGTSGGLSPYEQYFGPGTRLTVT.

Written as DNA, the CDR3 is TGTGCCAGCAGCTTAGCGGTTGAACAGTTCTTCTCTGGGGCCAACGTCCTGACTTTC. Encoded protein: CASSLAVEQFFSGANVLTF. This sequence joins TRBV7-2 and TRBJ2-6; D not certain. Germline V gene sequence: CDR1 SGHTA, CDR2 FQGNSA. V was cut by 0 bases and J by 0 bases, with 15 bases left in between. The CDR3 is 19 residues long.

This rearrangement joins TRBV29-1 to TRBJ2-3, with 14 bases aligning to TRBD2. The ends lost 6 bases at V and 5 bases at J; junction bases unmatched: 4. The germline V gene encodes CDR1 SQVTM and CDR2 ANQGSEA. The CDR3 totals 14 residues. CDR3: CSVGTSGGVDTQYF. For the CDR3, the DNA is TGCAGCGTGGGGACTAGCGGGGGCGTAGATACGCAGTATTTT.

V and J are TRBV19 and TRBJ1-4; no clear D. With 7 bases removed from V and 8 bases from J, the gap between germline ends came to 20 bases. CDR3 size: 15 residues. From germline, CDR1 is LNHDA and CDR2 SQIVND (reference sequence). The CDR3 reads CASTPRLGGVEKLFF. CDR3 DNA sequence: TGTGCCAGTACCCCTAGGTTAGGTGGCGTGGAAAAACTGTTTTTT.

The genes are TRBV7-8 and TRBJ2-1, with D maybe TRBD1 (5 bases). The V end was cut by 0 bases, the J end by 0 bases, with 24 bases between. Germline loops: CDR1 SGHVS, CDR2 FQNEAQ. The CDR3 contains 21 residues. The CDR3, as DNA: TGTGCCAGCAGCTTAGCGCTAGGACAAGGGTTCTCCGATAGCTCCTACAATGAGCAGTTCTTC. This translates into CASSLALGQGFSDSSYNEQFF.

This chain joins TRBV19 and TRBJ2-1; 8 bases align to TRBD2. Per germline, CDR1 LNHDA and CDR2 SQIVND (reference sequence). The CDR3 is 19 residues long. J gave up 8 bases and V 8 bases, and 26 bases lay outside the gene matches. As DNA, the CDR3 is TGTGCCAGTGCGCAACTAACTCCGACTAGCGTGGTGGCTTTGGATGAGCAGTTCTTC. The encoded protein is CASAQLTPTSVVALDEQFF.

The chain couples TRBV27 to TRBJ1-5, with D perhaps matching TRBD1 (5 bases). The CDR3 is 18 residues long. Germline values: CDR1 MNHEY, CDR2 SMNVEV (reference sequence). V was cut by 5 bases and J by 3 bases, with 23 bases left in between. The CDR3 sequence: CASSRRGELRRDNQPQHF. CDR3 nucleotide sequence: TGTGCCAGCAGTCGTCGGGGGGAGCTTAGAAGGGACAATCAGCCCCAGCATTTT.

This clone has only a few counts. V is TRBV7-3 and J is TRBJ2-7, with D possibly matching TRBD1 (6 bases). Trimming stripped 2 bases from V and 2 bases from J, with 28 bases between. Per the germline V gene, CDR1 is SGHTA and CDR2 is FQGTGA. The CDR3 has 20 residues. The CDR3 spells CASSLPPLYLGALPPYEQYF. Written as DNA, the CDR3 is TGTGCCAGCAGCTTACCCCCACTCTACTTGGGGGCCCTACCACCCTACGAGCAGTACTTC.

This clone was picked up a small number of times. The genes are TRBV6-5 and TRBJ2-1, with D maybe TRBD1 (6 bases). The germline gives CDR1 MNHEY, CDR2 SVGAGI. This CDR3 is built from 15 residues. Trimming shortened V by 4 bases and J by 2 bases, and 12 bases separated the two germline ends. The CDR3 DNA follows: TGTGCCAGCAGTTCAACAGGGAAAACCTACAATGAGCAGTTCTTC. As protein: CASSSTGKTYNEQFF.